This is a list of T cell receptor beta chains from one sample in a study of memory CD4+ T cells and cytomegalovirus serostatus. Here immunoSEQ multiplex PCR was the method, and the copy in TCRdb shows in-frame clones only, minus some. The table shows under 100,000 clones, with over 80% occurring only once. The sequenced sample consisted of memory CD4+ T cells from blood. These receptors were obtained from an adult in good health and CMV-seronegative. Each CDR3 is given with its conserved first and last residue. D genes are given only for firm matches. Expanded clones get a size class; other rows say once, few or many, or leave the size out.

d_call,j_call,v_call,clone_size,cdr3_aa,cdr3_nt
NA,TRBJ2-1,TRBV5-1,once,CASSSSLARSYNEQFF,TGCGCCAGCAGCTCCTCGCTAGCCCGCTCCTACAATGAGCAGTTCTTC
TRBD1,TRBJ2-5,TRBV2,once,CAGSSMGTGKETQYF,TGTGCCGGATCCTCCATGGGGACAGGGAAAGAGACCCAGTACTTC
NA,TRBJ1-5,TRBV19,once,CASSIGTVNQPQHF,TGTGCCAGTAGTATAGGGACAGTCAATCAGCCCCAGCATTTT
NA,TRBJ1-4,TRBV7-9,NA,CASSGYRAIDEKLFF,TGTGCCAGCAGCGGCTACAGGGCGATTGATGAAAAACTGTTTTTT
NA,TRBJ1-1,TRBV6-6,NA,CASSMGPENTEAFF,TGTGCCAGCAGTATGGGACCAGAGAACACTGAAGCTTTCTTT
TRBD2,TRBJ2-5,TRBV11-2,NA,CASSLGWTSGGGKYF,TGTGCCAGCAGCTTGGGATGGACTAGCGGGGGCGGGAAATACTTC
TRBD2,TRBJ2-5,TRBV27,NA,CASSLWSGGAPETQYF,TGTGCCAGCAGTTTATGGAGCGGGGGGGCCCCGGAGACCCAGTACTTC
NA,TRBJ1-3,TRBV7-9,NA,CASSFSRVSGNTIYF,TGTGCCAGCAGCTTCTCTAGGGTATCGGGAAACACCATATATTTT
NA,TRBJ1-2,TRBV7-2,NA,CASSLAPGGRGGYTF,TGTGCCAGCAGCTTAGCGCCAGGAGGCCGTGGTGGCTACACCTTC
NA,TRBJ1-3,TRBV15,NA,CATSRGGGQRTGNTIYF,TGTGCCACCAGCAGAGGAGGTGGCCAGCGTACTGGAAACACCATATATTTT
NA,TRBJ1-3,TRBV7-2,NA,CASSLTGNTIYF,TGTGCCAGCAGCTTAACTGGAAACACCATATATTTT
TRBD1,TRBJ2-2,TRBV7-9,NA,CASSFGDSIGAGELFF,TGTGCCAGCAGCTTCGGGGACAGCATCGGGGCCGGGGAGCTGTTTTTT
NA,TRBJ2-2,TRBV7-2,NA,CASSGGAGTGELFF,TGTGCCAGCAGCGGGGGGGCCGGCACCGGGGAGCTGTTTTTT
NA,TRBJ1-6,TRBV6-1,NA,CASSVTRSYNSPLHF,TGTGCCAGCAGTGTAACGCGCTCCTATAATTCACCCCTCCACTTT
NA,TRBJ2-5,TRBV30,NA,CAWSLYTLETQYF,TGTGCCTGGAGTCTCTACACCCTTGAGACCCAGTACTTC
NA,TRBJ2-2,TRBV19,NA,CASRKGANTGELFF,TGTGCCAGTCGTAAAGGCGCGAACACCGGGGAGCTGTTTTTT
TRBD1,TRBJ1-1,TRBV28,once,CASSPTGDVKAFF,TGTGCCAGCAGTCCAACAGGGGACGTGAAAGCTTTCTTT
TRBD2,TRBJ2-1,TRBV5-1,NA,CASSPSGVAEQFF,TGCGCCAGCAGCCCTAGCGGGGTCGCTGAGCAGTTCTTC
TRBD1,TRBJ1-6,TRBV5-4,NA,CASSQAGGINSPLHF,TGTGCCAGCAGCCAAGCAGGGGGAATTAATTCACCCCTCCACTTT
NA,TRBJ1-6,TRBV7-2,NA,CASRIAGGRDNSPLHF,TGTGCCAGCAGAATAGCGGGGGGCCGGGATAATTCACCCCTCCACTTT
TRBD2,TRBJ2-4,TRBV7-8,NA,CASSLAYRLAGPKNIQYF,TGTGCCAGCAGCTTAGCATACAGACTAGCGGGGCCCAAAAACATTCAGTACTTC
NA,TRBJ2-1,TRBV29-1,NA,CSVNPLSTEQFF,TGCAGCGTCAACCCGCTTAGTACGGAGCAGTTCTTC
TRBD1,TRBJ1-2,TRBV7-9,NA,CASSLEGTGGSSYGYTF,TGTGCCAGCAGCTTAGAGGGGACAGGGGGTTCTTCCTATGGCTACACCTTC
NA,TRBJ1-2,TRBV6-1,NA,CASSDALHTTRVSRGGYTF,TGTGCCAGCAGTGATGCGCTCCACACCACCAGGGTCTCTCGTGGTGGCTACACCTTC
TRBD1,TRBJ1-2,TRBV9,NA,CASSYTGDYGYTF,TGTGCCAGCAGCTATACAGGGGATTATGGCTACACCTTC
NA,TRBJ2-5,TRBV19,once,CASSGTVGSATQYF,TGTGCCAGTAGTGGTACAGTGGGTTCGGCGACCCAGTACTTC